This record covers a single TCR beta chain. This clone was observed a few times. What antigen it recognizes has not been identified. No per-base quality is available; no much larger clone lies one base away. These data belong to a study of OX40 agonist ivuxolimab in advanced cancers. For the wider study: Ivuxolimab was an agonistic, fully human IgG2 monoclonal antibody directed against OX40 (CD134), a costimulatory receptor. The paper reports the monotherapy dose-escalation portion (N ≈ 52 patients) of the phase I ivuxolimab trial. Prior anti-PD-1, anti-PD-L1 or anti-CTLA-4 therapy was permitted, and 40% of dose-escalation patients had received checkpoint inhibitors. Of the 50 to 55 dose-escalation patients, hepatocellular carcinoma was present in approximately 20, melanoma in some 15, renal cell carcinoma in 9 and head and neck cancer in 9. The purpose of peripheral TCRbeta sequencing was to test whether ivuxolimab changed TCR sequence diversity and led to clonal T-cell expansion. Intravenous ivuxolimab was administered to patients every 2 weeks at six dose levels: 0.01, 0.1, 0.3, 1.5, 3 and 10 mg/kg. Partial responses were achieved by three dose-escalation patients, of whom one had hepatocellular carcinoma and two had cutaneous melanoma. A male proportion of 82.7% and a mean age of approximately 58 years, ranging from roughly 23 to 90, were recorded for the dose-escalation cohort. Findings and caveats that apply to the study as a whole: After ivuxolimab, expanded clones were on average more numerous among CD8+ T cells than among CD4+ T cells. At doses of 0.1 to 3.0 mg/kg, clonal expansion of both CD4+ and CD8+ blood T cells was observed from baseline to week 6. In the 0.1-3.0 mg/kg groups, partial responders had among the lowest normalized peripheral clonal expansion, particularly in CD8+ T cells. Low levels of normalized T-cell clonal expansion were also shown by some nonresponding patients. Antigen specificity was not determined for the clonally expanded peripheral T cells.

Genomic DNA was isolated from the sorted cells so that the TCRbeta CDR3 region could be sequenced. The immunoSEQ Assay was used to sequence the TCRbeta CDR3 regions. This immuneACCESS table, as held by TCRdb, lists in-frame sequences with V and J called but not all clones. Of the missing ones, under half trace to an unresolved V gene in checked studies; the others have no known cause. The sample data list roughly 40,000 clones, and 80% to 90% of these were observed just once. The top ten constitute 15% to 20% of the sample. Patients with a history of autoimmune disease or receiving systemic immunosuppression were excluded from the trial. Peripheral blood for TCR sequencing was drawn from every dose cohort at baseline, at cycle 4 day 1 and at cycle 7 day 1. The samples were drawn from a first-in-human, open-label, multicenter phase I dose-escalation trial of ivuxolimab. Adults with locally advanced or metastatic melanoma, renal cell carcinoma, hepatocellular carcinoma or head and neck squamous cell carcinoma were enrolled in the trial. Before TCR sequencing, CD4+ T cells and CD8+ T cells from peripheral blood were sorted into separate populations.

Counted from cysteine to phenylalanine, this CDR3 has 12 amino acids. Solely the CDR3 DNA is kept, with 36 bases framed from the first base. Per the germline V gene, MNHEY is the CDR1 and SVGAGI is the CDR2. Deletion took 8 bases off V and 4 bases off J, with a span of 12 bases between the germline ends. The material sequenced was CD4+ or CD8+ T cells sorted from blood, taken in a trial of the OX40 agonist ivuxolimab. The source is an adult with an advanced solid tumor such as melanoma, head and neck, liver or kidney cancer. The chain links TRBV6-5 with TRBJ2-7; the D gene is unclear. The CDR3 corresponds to CASQEPGYEQYF. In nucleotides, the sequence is TGTGCCAGCCAGGAACCCGGGTACGAGCAGTACTTC.